What follows describes a single T cell receptor beta chain. What it binds is not known. TCRdb's table, derived via immunoSEQ multiplex PCR, lists solely in-frame clones and lacks some. Here the sample spans tens of thousands of clones, 80% to 95% being singletons. Time point defined: new active TB diagnosis, blood taken before or within 7 days of starting treatment. Patients were newly diagnosed, HIV-seronegative, and aged 18 or older. These data originate in a study of T cells in tuberculosis. Study-wide results and limits: Active tuberculosis TCR-alpha repertoires lay closer to GMM-specific TCRs than IGRA-negative controls, suggesting clonal expansion.

There are 17 residues in the CDR3. Material: PBMCs, obtained at tuberculosis diagnosis. This receptor was obtained from an adult with tuberculosis. This sequence joins TRBV12-2 and TRBJ1-6; the DNA was not compared with TRBD1, the D call given in the table. TRBV12-2 is a pseudogene locus. CDR3: CASRLLLGAPHNSPLHF. Written as DNA, the CDR3 is TGTGCAAGTCGCTTATTGTTGGGCGCCCCTCATAATTCACCCCTCCACTTT.